These 3 T cell receptor beta chains were sequenced from one sample in a study of T cell changes during pregnancy in multiple sclerosis. Method: immunoSEQ multiplex PCR; TCRdb's copy keeps in-frame clones and lacks some. This sample carries approximately 50,000 clones, roughly 95% of them seen once, and the ten largest clones take around 0.31%. The specimen was CD4+ T cells from peripheral blood mononuclear cells, collected in the third trimester of pregnancy. The receptor set was obtained from a female donor with multiple sclerosis, enrolled in a pregnancy study.

The V gene is TRBV18, the J gene TRBJ2-5, with D possibly matching TRBD1 (5 bases). Germline CDR1 reads KGHSH; CDR2 reads LQKENI. This CDR3 region has 13 residues. Trimming removed 7 bases from V and 5 bases from J, with 14 bases in between. The CDR3: CASFSVQGETQYF. In nucleotides, the CDR3 is TGTGCCAGCTTCAGCGTCCAGGGCGAGACCCAGTACTTC.

The chain is built from TRBV9 and TRBJ1-6, with 9 bases aligning to TRBD1. From germline, CDR1 is SGDLS and CDR2 YYNGEE. The CDR3 is 14 amino acids. The ends lost 3 bases at V and 10 bases at J; junction bases unmatched: 5. The CDR3 loop reads CASSAQGAGSPLHF. CDR3 sequence (DNA): TGTGCCAGCAGCGCACAGGGGGCAGGATCACCCCTCCACTTT.

This chain joins TRBV10-3 and TRBJ1-2; the match to TRBD1 covers 9 bases. Looked up from germline, CDR1 is ENHRY and CDR2 is SYGVKD. V trimming: 2 bases; J trimming: 4 bases; junction bases outside the gene matches: 14. The CDR3 covers 18 residues. Here the CDR3 reads CAISEHNARDRVRYGYTF. Written as DNA, the CDR3 is TGTGCCATCAGTGAGCATAATGCCCGGGACAGGGTTCGCTATGGCTACACCTTC.